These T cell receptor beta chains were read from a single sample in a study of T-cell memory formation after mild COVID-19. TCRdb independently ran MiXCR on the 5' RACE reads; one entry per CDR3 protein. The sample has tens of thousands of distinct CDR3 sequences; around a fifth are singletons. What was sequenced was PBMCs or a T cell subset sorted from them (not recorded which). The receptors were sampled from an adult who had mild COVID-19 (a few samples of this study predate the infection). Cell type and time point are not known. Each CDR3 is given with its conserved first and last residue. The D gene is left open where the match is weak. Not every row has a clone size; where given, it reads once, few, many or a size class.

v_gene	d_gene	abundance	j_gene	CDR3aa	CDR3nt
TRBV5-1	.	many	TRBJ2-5	CASSSSTFQETQYF	TGCGCCAGCAGCTCGTCTACCTTTCAAGAGACCCAGTACTTC
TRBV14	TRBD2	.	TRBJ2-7	CASSPLAGGPEEQYF	TGTGCCAGCAGCCCGCTAGCGGGGGGGCCTGAAGAGCAGTACTTC
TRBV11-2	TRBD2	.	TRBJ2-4	CASSSRTSGSLAKNIQYF	TGTGCCAGCAGCTCACGGACTAGCGGGAGCCTAGCCAAAAACATTCAGTACTTC
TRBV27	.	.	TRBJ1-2	CASSPQGGSYGYTF	TGTGCCAGCAGTCCTCAAGGAGGGTCCTATGGCTACACCTTC
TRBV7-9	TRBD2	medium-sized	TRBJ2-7	CASSKWASGSYEQYF	TGTGCCAGCAGCAAGTGGGCTAGCGGATCCTACGAGCAGTACTTC
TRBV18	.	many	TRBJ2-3	CASSPPGQRGTDTQYF	TGTGCCAGCTCACCACCTGGACAGAGGGGCACAGATACGCAGTATTTT
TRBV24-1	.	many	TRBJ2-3	CATSVSGTGTDTQYF	TGTGCCACCAGTGTTTCAGGGACCGGCACAGATACGCAGTATTTT
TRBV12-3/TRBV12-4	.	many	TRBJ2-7	CATPAYTDNPPYEQYF	TGTGCCACCCCAGCTTATACTGACAACCCGCCCTACGAGCAGTACTTC
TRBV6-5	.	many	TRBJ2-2	CASADSGSGTGELFF	TGTGCCAGTGCCGACTCCGGCTCAGGCACCGGGGAGCTGTTTTTT
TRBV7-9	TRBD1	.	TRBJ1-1	CASSDLTGAGTEAFF	TGTGCCAGCAGCGACCTCACAGGGGCCGGGACTGAAGCTTTCTTT
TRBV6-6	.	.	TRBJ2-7	CASSYEWMYEQYF	TGTGCCAGCAGTTACGAGTGGATGTACGAGCAGTACTTC
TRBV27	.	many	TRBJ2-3	CASSLSGGTTDTQYF	TGTGCCAGCAGTTTATCTGGCGGGACCACAGATACGCAGTATTTT
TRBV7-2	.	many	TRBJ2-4	CASSLAGDFIQYF	TGTGCCAGCAGCTTAGCGGGAGATTTCATTCAGTACTTC
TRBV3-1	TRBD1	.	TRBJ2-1	CASSQDEGQGYYNEQFF	TGTGCCAGCAGCCAAGATGAGGGACAGGGCTATTACAATGAGCAGTTCTTC
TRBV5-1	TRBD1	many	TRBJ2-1	CASGQRQGTTRNEQFF	TGCGCCAGCGGCCAAAGACAGGGGACAACTCGGAATGAGCAGTTCTTC
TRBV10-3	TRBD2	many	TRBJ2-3	CASYAGRQADTQYF	TGTGCCAGCTACGCCGGGAGGCAGGCAGATACGCAGTATTTT
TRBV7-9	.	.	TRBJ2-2	CASSRGAGELFF	TGTGCCAGCAGCAGAGGGGCCGGGGAGCTGTTTTTT
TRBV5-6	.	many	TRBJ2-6	CASSLGATGANVLTF	TGTGCCAGCAGCTTAGGGGCGACTGGGGCCAACGTCCTGACTTTC
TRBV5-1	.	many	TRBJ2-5	CASSLQGEETQYF	TGCGCCAGCAGCTTGCAGGGAGAAGAGACCCAGTACTTC
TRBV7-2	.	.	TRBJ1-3	CASSLVDPSSGNTIYF	TGTGCCAGCAGCTTAGTCGATCCCAGCTCTGGAAACACCATATATTTT
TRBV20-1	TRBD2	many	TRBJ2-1	CSAIGSERGGGSYNEQFF	TGCAGTGCTATAGGGAGTGAGCGGGGGGGCGGCTCCTACAATGAGCAGTTCTTC
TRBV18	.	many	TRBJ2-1	CASSRTQLKNNEQFF	TGTGCCAGCTCACGAACACAACTCAAAAATAATGAGCAGTTCTTC
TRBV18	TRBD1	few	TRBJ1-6	CASSVDRGPNSPLHF	TGTGCCAGCTCAGTGGACAGGGGGCCGAATTCACCCCTCCACTTT
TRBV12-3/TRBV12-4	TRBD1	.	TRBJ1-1	CASSRQGNLNTEAFF	TGTGCCAGCAGCCGACAGGGGAACTTGAACACTGAAGCTTTCTTT
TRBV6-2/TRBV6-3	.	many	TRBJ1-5	CASSYVLGITSYSNQPQHF	TGTGCCAGCAGTTACGTTCTCGGCATCACCTCTTATAGCAATCAGCCCCAGCATTTT
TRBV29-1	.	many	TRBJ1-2	CSAADISNYGYTF	TGCAGCGCCGCAGATATTTCCAACTATGGCTACACCTTC
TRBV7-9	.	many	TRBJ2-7	CASTPHNEQYF	TGTGCCAGCACCCCCCATAACGAGCAGTACTTC
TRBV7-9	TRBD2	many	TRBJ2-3	CASRSTGTRATDTQYF	TGTGCCAGCAGGTCTACCGGGACTAGAGCCACAGATACGCAGTATTTT
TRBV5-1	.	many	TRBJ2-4	CASSLGQGNQKNIQYF	TGCGCCAGCAGCTTGGGGCAGGGCAATCAGAAAAACATTCAGTACTTC
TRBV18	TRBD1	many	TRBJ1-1	CASSPGQGMNTEAFF	TGTGCCAGCTCACCTGGACAGGGGATGAACACTGAAGCTTTCTTT
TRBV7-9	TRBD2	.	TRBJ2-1	CASSFGLAGGEQFF	TGTGCCAGCAGCTTCGGACTAGCGGGAGGCGAGCAGTTCTTC
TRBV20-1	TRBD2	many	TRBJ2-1	CSARPGLAINEQFF	TGCAGTGCTAGACCGGGACTAGCAATCAATGAGCAGTTCTTC
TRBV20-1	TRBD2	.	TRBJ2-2	CSARVQQGTSGRYTGELFF	TGCAGTGCTCGGGTACAACAGGGAACTAGCGGGAGGTACACCGGGGAGCTGTTTTTT
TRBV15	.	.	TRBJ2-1	CATTDEQGGYNEQFF	TGTGCCACCACGGACGAGCAGGGAGGCTACAATGAGCAGTTCTTC
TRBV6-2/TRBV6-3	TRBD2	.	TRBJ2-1	CASIGGSLANEQFF	TGTGCCAGCATTGGCGGGAGTCTGGCCAATGAGCAGTTCTTC
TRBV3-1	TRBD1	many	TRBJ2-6	CASSRQGAGGANVLTF	TGTGCCAGCAGCCGACAGGGGGCTGGAGGGGCCAACGTCCTGACTTTC
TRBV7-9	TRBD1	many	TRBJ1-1	CASSDRQGATEAFF	TGTGCCAGCAGCGATCGACAGGGTGCCACTGAAGCTTTCTTT
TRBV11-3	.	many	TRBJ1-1	CASSLQLGRLGTEAFF	TGTGCCAGCAGCTTACAGCTGGGGAGGTTGGGCACTGAAGCTTTCTTT
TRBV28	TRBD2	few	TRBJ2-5	CASSSPGGPVQETQYF	TGTGCCAGCAGTTCCCCGGGGGGACCGGTCCAAGAGACCCAGTACTTC
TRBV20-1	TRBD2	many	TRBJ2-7	CSARPPSYQTSGSPQGYEQYF	TGCAGTGCTAGACCACCATCTTATCAAACTAGCGGGAGCCCCCAGGGCTACGAGCAGTACTTC
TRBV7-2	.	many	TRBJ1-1	CASSPDRGTPEAFF	TGTGCCAGCAGCCCAGACCGGGGAACCCCTGAAGCTTTCTTT
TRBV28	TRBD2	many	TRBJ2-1	CASTLAGVSNEQFF	TGTGCCAGCACCCTAGCGGGGGTCAGTAATGAGCAGTTCTTC
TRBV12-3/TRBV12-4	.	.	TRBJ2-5	CATREGDVRGETQYF	TGTGCCACCCGCGAGGGGGACGTAAGGGGGGAGACCCAGTACTTC
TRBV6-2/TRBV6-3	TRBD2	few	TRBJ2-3	CASRPRLAGGPSDTQYF	TGTGCCAGCAGACCACGACTAGCGGGAGGGCCCTCAGATACGCAGTATTTT
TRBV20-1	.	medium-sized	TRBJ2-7	CSAQYRGPAGEQYF	TGCAGTGCTCAATACCGGGGCCCGGCGGGAGAGCAGTACTTC
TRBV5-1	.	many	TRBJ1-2	CASSPRQYYGYTF	TGCGCCAGCAGCCCTAGACAGTACTATGGCTACACCTTC
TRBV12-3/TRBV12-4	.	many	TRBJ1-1	CASSLTDGGTEAFF	TGTGCCAGCAGTTTGACAGATGGGGGCACTGAAGCTTTCTTT
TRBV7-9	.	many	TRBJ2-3	CASSLAGVRDTQYF	TGTGCCAGCAGCTTAGCGGGAGTTAGAGATACGCAGTATTTT
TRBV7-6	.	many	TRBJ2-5	CASSSSGKETQYF	TGTGCCAGCAGCTCGTCCGGGAAAGAGACCCAGTACTTC
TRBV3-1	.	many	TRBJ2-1	CASSPGTNNEQFF	TGTGCCAGCAGCCCGGGGACCAACAATGAGCAGTTCTTC
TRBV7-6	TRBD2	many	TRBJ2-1	CASSLGPAGNNEQFF	TGTGCCAGCAGCTTAGGCCCAGCGGGGAACAATGAGCAGTTCTTC
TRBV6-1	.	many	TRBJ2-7	CASMKGPSYEQYF	TGTGCCAGCATGAAGGGACCGAGCTACGAGCAGTACTTC
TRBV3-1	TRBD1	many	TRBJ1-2	CASARGDGYTF	TGTGCCAGCGCCAGGGGGGATGGCTACACCTTC
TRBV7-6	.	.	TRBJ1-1	CASSVQTGTEAFF	TGTGCCAGCAGCGTACAAACAGGGACCGAAGCTTTCTTT
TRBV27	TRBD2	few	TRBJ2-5	CASSASGRTETQYF	TGTGCCAGCAGTGCTAGCGGGAGAACAGAGACCCAGTACTTC
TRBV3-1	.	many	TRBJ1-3	CASTREGDTIYF	TGTGCCAGCACAAGGGAGGGCGACACCATATATTTT
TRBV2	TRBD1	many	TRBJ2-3	CASKDREGDTQYF	TGTGCCAGCAAAGACAGGGAAGGCGATACGCAGTATTTT
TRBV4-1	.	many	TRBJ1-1	CASSQEGRGTEAFF	TGCGCCAGCAGCCAAGAGGGGCGTGGGACTGAAGCTTTCTTT